A single sample gave rise to the 16 T cell receptor beta chains below, sequenced in a study of Ad26.COV2.S vaccination and SARS-CoV-2 variants. Treatment in this sample: roughly 19 received Ad26.COV2.S at low or high dose, single or two shots; roughly 5 received placebo; per-sample allocation not given. Following the first vaccine or placebo injection, samples were taken on day 63. Method: immunoSEQ multiplex PCR; TCRdb's copy keeps in-frame clones and lacks some. The table shows around 300,000 clones, with roughly 90% occurring only once. Sequenced material: peripheral blood, taken in a trial of Ad26.COV2.S vaccine versus placebo. Source of these receptors: a person between 18 and 59 years old who received the Ad26.COV2.S COVID-19 vaccine or a placebo.

The chain links TRBV9 to TRBJ2-7, with 10 positions matching TRBD2. J was trimmed by 0 bases and V by 3 bases; bases with no gene match: 3. Germline assignment: CDR1 SGDLS and CDR2 YYNGEE. This CDR3 comprises 15 residues. CDR3 loop: CASSASSGSSYEQYF. The CDR3 DNA is TGTGCCAGCAGCGCTTCTAGCGGGAGCTCCTACGAGCAGTACTTC.

CDR3 sequence: CVRSSSLAGGSGEQFF. The CDR3 bases are TGTGTCAGAAGCTCCTCACTAGCGGGAGGGTCCGGTGAGCAGTTCTTC. This chain uses TRBV7-5 with TRBJ2-1; the DNA was not used to check the table's D call, TRBD2. TRBV7-5 is classified as a pseudogene. The CDR3 sequence is 16 residues long.

The chain links TRBV6-6 to TRBJ2-7; 8 nucleotides align to TRBD1. CDR3 length: 15 residues. Per germline, CDR1 MNHNY and CDR2 SVGAGI (reference sequence). V dropped 2 bases and J dropped 6; count of bases not matched to a gene: 9. In DNA form, the CDR3 reads TGTGCCAGCAGTTACCCACGGACAGGGATCGGCGAGCAGTACTTC. Protein product: CASSYPRTGIGEQYF.

This clone has just one count. This chain connects TRBV29-1 to TRBJ1-1; D is ambiguous. Trimming cost V 5 bases and J 1 base, with 8 bases left between them. The CDR3 contains 12 residues. Germline CDR1 and CDR2: SQVTM and ANQGSEA. CDR3 sequence (DNA): TGCAGCGTTAAAAGGCAGAACACTGAAGCTTTCTTT. This translates into CSVKRQNTEAFF.

The chain has TRBV15 and TRBJ1-5; no clear D. The CDR3 has 15 residues. Germline CDR1 is LNHNV and CDR2 is YYDKDF (reference sequence). V was cut by 1 base and J by 1 base, with 8 bases left in between. In nucleotides, the CDR3 is TGTGCCACCAGCAGAGGAAAGGTCAGCAATCAGCCCCAGCATTTT. Translating it yields CATSRGKVSNQPQHF.

The rearrangement joins TRBV29-1 to TRBJ1-1; tentative D call: TRBD1 (5 bases). This CDR3 region has 11 residues. The V and J ends lost 7 bases and 2 bases respectively, with 8 bases between them. CDR1 SQVTM and CDR2 ANQGSEA come from the germline V gene. DNA for the CDR3: TGCAGCGGGGACCGAAACACTGAAGCTTTCTTT. It codes for CSGDRNTEAFF.

This chain uses TRBV5-8 with TRBJ1-4; weak D call: TRBD1 (5 bases). The CDR3 is made up of 12 amino acids. V gave up 2 bases and J gave up 8 bases, with 7 bases separating them. Germline V gives CDR1 SGHTS, CDR2 YDEGEE. The CDR3 loop reads CASSFGAEKLFF. As DNA, the CDR3 is TGTGCCAGCAGCTTTGGGGCCGAAAAACTGTTTTTT.

This clone was detected only once. Relative to the germline gene, one junction end is altered; a read error may explain this. In the same sample, other DNA sequences code for this CDR3. The chain employs TRBV29-1 and TRBJ2-2; no definite D call. This CDR3 region has 13 residues. From germline, CDR1 is SQVTM and CDR2 ANQGSEA. The CDR3 DNA is TGCAGTGTTGGAAGACCCCGCACCGGGGAGCTGTTTTTT. As protein: CSVGRPRTGELFF.

This rearrangement joins TRBV18 to TRBJ2-5; no firm D call. Germline-derived CDR1 and CDR2 are KGHSH and LQKENI. Deletions cut 6 bases from V and 0 bases from J, with 8 bases between. The CDR3 is 13 residues long. The CDR3 here is CASSPSYQETQYF. CDR3 nucleotides: TGTGCCAGCTCTCCCTCGTACCAAGAGACCCAGTACTTC.

This clone was detected only a few times. Written as DNA, the CDR3 is TGTGCCAGCAGCTTGCCGCTCGATACCACAGATACGCAGTATTTT. Protein sequence: CASSLPLDTTDTQYF. The rearrangement joins TRBV5-6 to TRBJ2-3; the D is unclear. CDR3 size: 15 residues. Germline V gene sequence: CDR1 SGHDT, CDR2 YYEEEE. The V gene lost 1 base and the J gene lost 2 bases, with 11 bases spanning the gap.

The chain recombines TRBV5-1 with TRBJ1-1, with 8 bases identical to TRBD1. With V trimmed by 5 bases and J by 5 bases, 8 bases remained unmatched. The CDR3 sequence is 14 residues long. The germline gives CDR1 SGHRS, CDR2 YFSETQ. CDR3 region: CASRPDRVGTEAFF. The CDR3 DNA sequence: TGCGCCAGCAGACCGGACAGGGTTGGGACTGAAGCTTTCTTT. The whole variable domain, remainder taken from reference TRBV5-1 and TRBJ1-1, is KAGVTQTPRYLIKTRGQQVTLSCSPISGHRSVSWYQQTPGQGLQFLFEYFSETQRNKGNFPGRFSGRQFSNSRSEMNVSTLELGDSALYLCASRPDRVGTEAFFGQGTRLTVV.

This chain connects TRBV7-3 to TRBJ2-3, with 8 bases aligning to TRBD1. The CDR3 has 15 amino acids. J was trimmed by 5 bases and V by 4 bases; bases with no gene match: 8. Germline CDR1 and CDR2: SGHTA and FQGTGA. CDR3: CASSSTGARGDTQYF. CDR3 bases: TGTGCCAGCAGCTCGACAGGGGCCCGGGGAGATACGCAGTATTTT.

The chain carries TRBV5-6 and TRBJ2-2; D may be TRBD2 (6 bases). The CDR3 contains 16 residues. The germline V gene has CDR1 SGHDT and CDR2 YYEEEE. V was shortened by 1 base and J by 4 bases, with 14 bases between the two germline ends. CDR3 protein: CASSLFSGRVTGELFF. In nucleotides, the CDR3 is TGTGCCAGCAGCTTGTTTTCCGGGAGAGTCACCGGGGAGCTGTTTTTT.

V is TRBV30 and J is TRBJ2-1; 7 nucleotides align to TRBD1. Germline values: CDR1 GTSNPN, CDR2 SVGIG (reference sequence). The CDR3 loop spans 14 amino acids. With V trimmed by 2 bases and J by 2 bases, 3 bases remained unmatched. The CDR3 DNA reads as TGTGCCTGGAGTAAGGGACAGACCTACAATGAGCAGTTCTTC. Protein sequence: CAWSKGQTYNEQFF.

This clone was seen a handful of times. This sample also contains other DNA sequences that code for the same CDR3. The genes are TRBV12-3 or TRBV12-4 and TRBJ1-1; D not certain. The V end was cut by 1 base, the J end by 4 bases, with 1 base between. The CDR3 has 11 amino acids. CDR3 amino acids: CASSLGTEAFF. In nucleotides, the CDR3 is TGTGCCAGCAGTTTAGGCACTGAAGCTTTCTTT.

The chain recombines TRBV28 with TRBJ1-1; 7 nucleotides agree with TRBD1. CDR3 size: 17 residues. Unmatched junction bases numbered 11, after V lost 4 bases and J lost 0 bases. CDR1 MDHEN and CDR2 SYDVKM come from the germline V gene. CDR3 sequence reads: CASSSLGADRVNTEAFF. The CDR3, as DNA: TGTGCCAGCAGTTCCCTGGGGGCCGACAGGGTGAACACTGAAGCTTTCTTT.